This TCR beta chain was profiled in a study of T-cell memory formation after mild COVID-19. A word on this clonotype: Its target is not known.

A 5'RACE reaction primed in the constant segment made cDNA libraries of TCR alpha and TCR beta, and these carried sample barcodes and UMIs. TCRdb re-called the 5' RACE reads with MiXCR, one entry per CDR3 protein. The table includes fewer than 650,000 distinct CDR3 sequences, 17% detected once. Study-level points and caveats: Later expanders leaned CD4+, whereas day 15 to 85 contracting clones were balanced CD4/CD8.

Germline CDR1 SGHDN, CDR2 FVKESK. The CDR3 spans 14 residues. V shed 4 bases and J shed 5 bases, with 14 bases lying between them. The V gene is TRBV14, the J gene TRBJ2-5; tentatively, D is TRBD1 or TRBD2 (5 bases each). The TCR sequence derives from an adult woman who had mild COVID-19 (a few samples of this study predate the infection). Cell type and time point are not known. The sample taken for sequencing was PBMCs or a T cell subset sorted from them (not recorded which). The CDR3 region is CASSPRSRGETQYF. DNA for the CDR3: TGTGCCAGCAGCCCCCGCAGCCGGGGCGAGACCCAGTACTTC.